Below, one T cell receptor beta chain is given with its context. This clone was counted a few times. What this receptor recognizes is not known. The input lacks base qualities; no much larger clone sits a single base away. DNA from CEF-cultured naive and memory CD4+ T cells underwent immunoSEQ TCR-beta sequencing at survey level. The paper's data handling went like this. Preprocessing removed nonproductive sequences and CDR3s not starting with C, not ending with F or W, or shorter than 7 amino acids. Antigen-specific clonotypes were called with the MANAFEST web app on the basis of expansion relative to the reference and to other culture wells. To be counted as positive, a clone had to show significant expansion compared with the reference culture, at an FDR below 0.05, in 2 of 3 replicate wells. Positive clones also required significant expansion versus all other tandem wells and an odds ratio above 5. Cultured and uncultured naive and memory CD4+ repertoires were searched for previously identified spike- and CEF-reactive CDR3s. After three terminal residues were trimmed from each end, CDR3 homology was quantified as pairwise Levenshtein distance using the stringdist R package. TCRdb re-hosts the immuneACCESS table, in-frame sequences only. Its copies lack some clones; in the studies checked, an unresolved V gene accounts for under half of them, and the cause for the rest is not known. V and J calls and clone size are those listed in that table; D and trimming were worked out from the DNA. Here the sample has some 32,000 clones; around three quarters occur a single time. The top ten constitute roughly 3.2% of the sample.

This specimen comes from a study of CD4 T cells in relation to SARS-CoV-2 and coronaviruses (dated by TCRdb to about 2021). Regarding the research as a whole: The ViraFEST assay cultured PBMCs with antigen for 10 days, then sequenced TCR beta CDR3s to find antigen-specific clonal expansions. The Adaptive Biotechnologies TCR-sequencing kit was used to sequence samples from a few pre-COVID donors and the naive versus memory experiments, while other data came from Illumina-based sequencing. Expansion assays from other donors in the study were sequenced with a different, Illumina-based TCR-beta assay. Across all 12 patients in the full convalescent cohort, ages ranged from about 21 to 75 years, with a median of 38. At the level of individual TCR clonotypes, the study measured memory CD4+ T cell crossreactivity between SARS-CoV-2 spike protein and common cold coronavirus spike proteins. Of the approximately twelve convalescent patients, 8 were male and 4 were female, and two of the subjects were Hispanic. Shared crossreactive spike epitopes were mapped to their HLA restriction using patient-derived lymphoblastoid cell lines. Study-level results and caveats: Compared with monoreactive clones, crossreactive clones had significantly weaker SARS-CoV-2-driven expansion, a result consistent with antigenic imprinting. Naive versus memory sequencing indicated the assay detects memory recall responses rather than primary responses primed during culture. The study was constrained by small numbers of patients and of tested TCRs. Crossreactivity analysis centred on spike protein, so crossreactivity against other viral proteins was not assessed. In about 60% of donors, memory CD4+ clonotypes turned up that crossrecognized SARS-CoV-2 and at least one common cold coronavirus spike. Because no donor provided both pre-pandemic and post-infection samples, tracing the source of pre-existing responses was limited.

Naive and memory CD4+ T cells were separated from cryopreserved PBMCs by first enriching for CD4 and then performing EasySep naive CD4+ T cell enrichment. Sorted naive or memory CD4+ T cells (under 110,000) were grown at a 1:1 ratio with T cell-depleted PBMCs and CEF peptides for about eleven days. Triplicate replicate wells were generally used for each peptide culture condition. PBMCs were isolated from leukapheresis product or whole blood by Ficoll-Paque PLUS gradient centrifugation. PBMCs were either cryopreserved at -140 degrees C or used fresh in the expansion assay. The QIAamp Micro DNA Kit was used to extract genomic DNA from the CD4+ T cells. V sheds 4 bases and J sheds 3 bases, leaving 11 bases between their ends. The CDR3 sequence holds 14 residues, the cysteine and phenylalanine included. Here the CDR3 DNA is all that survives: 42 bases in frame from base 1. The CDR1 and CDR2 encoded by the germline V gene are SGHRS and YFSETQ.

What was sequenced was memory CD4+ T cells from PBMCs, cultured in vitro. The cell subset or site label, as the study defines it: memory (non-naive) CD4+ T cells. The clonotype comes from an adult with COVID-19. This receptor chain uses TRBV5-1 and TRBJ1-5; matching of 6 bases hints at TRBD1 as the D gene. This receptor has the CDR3 CASSPGDNNQPQHF. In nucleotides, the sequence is TGCGCCAGCAGCCCTGGGGACAACAATCAGCCCCAGCATTTT.